This passage covers 28 T cell receptor beta chains from one sample sequenced in a study of cytomegalovirus exposure and HLA in healthy donors. PCR involved 60 Vbeta and 13 Jbeta primers. The data were produced by immunoSEQ multiplex PCR, yet TCRdb's version contains in-frame clones alone and is incomplete. The table lists 100,000 to 150,000 clones, approximately 80% of them singletons, with over 4.5% in the top ten. The sample was PBMCs. The receptors were gathered from a woman between 40 and 55 years old in good health and CMV-seropositive.

V gene TRBV27 combines with J gene TRBJ2-3; 14 nucleotides agree with TRBD2. The germline V gene encodes CDR1 MNHEY and CDR2 SMNVEV (reference sequence). The length of the CDR3 is 17 residues. The J segment lost 0 bases and the V segment lost 4 bases, leaving 3 bases of the junction unmatched. For the CDR3, the DNA is TGTGCCAGCAGTTGGGGACTAGCGGGGGCTAGCACAGATACGCAGTATTTT. The encoded protein is CASSWGLAGASTDTQYF.

This clone was seen a single time. This rearrangement joins TRBV11-2 to TRBJ2-1, with TRBD2 matching 9 bases. Germline assignment: CDR1 SGHAT and CDR2 FQNNGV. Trimming took 1 base from V and 4 from J; bases not matched to a gene: 5. The CDR3 extends over 16 amino acids. The CDR3 DNA is TGTGCCAGCAGCTTAGGGGCTAGCGGGATTTACAATGAGCAGTTCTTC. It translates to CASSLGASGIYNEQFF.

The chain links TRBV5-4 to TRBJ2-1, with 9 bases matching TRBD2. Per germline, CDR1 SGHNT and CDR2 YYREEE (reference sequence). V dropped 5 bases and J dropped 15; count of bases not matched to a gene: 12. This CDR3 contains 13 residues. This CDR3 reads CASSSFSGSPTFF. CDR3 bases: TGTGCCAGCAGTTCCTTTAGCGGGAGTCCGACGTTCTTC. Using reference TRBV5-4 and TRBJ2-1 for the parts outside the CDR3, the full variable domain is ETGVTQSPTHLIKTRGQQVTLRCSSQSGHNTVSWYQQALGQGPQFIFQYYREEENGRGNFPPRFSGLQFPNYSSELNVNALELDDSALYLCASSSFSGSPTFFGPGTRLTVL.

The V call is TRBV5-1, the J call TRBJ2-5; weak D call: TRBD1 (7 bases). Germline CDR1 is SGHRS and CDR2 is YFSETQ. CDR3 length: 17 residues. Trimming removed 0 bases from V and 5 bases from J, with 20 bases in between. The DNA for the CDR3 is TGCGCCAGCAGCTTGGCCCAGGGCAGGGGGGACCTGGAGACCCAGTACTTC. Encoded protein: CASSLAQGRGDLETQYF.

The chain carries TRBV9 and TRBJ2-1, with 13 bases identical to TRBD2. Germline V gene sequence: CDR1 SGDLS, CDR2 YYNGEE. After removal of 4 bases from V and 10 bases from J, the junction contained 5 bases not matched to a gene. The CDR3 has 14 residues. Written as DNA, the CDR3 is TGTGCCAGCAGCCCGGGACTAGCGGGGCTCGAGCAGTTCTTC. Its protein is CASSPGLAGLEQFF.

V usage is TRBV4-2 and J usage is TRBJ2-7; D call uncertain. This CDR3 is built from 13 residues. In germline, CDR1 is LGHNA, CDR2 YNFKEQ. The V gene lost 1 base and the J gene lost 4 bases, with 8 bases spanning the gap. The CDR3 is CASSQVELYEQYF. The CDR3 nucleotides read TGTGCCAGCAGCCAAGTCGAACTTTACGAGCAGTACTTC.

The V gene is TRBV7-6, the J gene TRBJ2-7; D may be TRBD1 (6 bases). The CDR3 sequence is 15 residues long. V lost 5 bases and J lost 0, with 14 bases in between. Germline V lookup: CDR1 SGHVS, CDR2 FNYEAQ. CDR3 loop: CASSPLATGSYEQYF. In DNA form, the CDR3 reads TGTGCCAGCAGCCCCCTCGCGACAGGCTCCTACGAGCAGTACTTC.

As DNA, the CDR3 is TGTGCCAGCTCCCGGGACAGGAATTCACCCCTCCACTTT. It specifies CASSRDRNSPLHF. The chain recombines TRBV2 with TRBJ1-6, with 8 nucleotides matching TRBD1. The CDR3 loop spans 13 amino acids. The germline gives CDR1 SNHLY, CDR2 FYNNEI. V was pared by 8 bases and J by 7 bases, with 4 bases of the junction left unmatched.

The rearrangement links TRBV5-4 to TRBJ1-2; 7 bases align to TRBD1. The CDR3 runs to 14 residues. The V gene's germline CDR1 is SGHNT and CDR2 YYREEE (reference sequence). After removal of 0 bases from V and 8 bases from J, the junction contained 7 bases not matched to a gene. The CDR3: CASSLVSGGRGYTF. The CDR3, as DNA: TGTGCCAGCAGCTTGGTCTCAGGGGGTCGGGGCTACACCTTC.

This rearrangement joins TRBV11-2 to TRBJ2-7, with D possibly matching TRBD1 (5 bases). V was trimmed by 5 bases and J by 1 base, leaving 12 bases between them. Germline CDR1 SGHAT, CDR2 FQNNGV. This CDR3 has 14 residues. The CDR3 here is CASSIGHTSYEQYF. CDR3 nucleotide sequence: TGTGCCAGCAGCATAGGACATACGTCCTACGAGCAGTACTTC.

The chain recombines TRBV7-2 with TRBJ2-7; the match to TRBD2 covers 12 bases. Germline lookup yields CDR1 SGHTA and CDR2 FQGNSA. The CDR3 has 19 amino acids. Trimming cost V 0 bases and J 2 bases; bases outside gene matches: 11. CDR3 nucleotides: TGTGCCAGCAGCTTAGCTGCTCCTAGCGGGGGGGCCCTAGCCTACGAGCAGTACTTC. Residues: CASSLAAPSGGALAYEQYF. The variable domain in full, with the rest retrieved from reference TRBV7-2 and TRBJ2-7, is GAGVSQSPSNKVTEKGKDVELRCDPISGHTALYWYRQSLGQGLEFLIYFQGNSAPDKSGLPSDRFSAERTGGSVSTLTIQRTQQEDSAVYLCASSLAAPSGGALAYEQYFGPGTRLTVT.

This clone is a singleton in its sample. V gene TRBV15 combines with J gene TRBJ2-7, with D perhaps TRBD1 (5 bases). Trimming cost V 2 bases and J 2 bases, with 13 bases left between them. CDR1 and CDR2 (germline): LNHNV, YYDKDF (reference sequence). The CDR3 length is 15 residues. CDR3 DNA: TGTGCCACCAGCAGACCCTCCCGACAGCCCTACGAGCAGTACTTC. Protein product: CATSRPSRQPYEQYF.

The chain carries TRBV19 and TRBJ1-1; D gene unclear. Trimming left V 5 bases short and J 2 bases short, with 6 bases between. The CDR3 covers 12 residues. Germline V CDR1 and CDR2: LNHDA, SQIVND (reference sequence). The CDR3 DNA is TGTGCCAGTAGTTTCGGTAACACTGAAGCTTTCTTT. Translating it yields CASSFGNTEAFF.

V usage is TRBV6-1 and J usage is TRBJ1-4, with TRBD1 identical over 8 bases. Trimming cost V 4 bases and J 0 bases; bases outside gene matches: 7. This CDR3 contains 17 residues. Germline V lookup: CDR1 MNHNS, CDR2 SASEGT. CDR3 bases: TGTGCCAGCAGTGTCGGACAGGGAAGTGCAACTAATGAAAAACTGTTTTTT. Its protein is CASSVGQGSATNEKLFF.

This sequence joins TRBV7-3 and TRBJ2-7; D may be TRBD2 (5 bases). V was shortened by 5 bases and J by 1 base, with 12 bases between the two germline ends. Germline CDR1 is SGHTA and CDR2 is FQGTGA. This CDR3 is built from 14 residues. CDR3 in amino acids: CASSARANSYEQYF. As DNA, the CDR3 is TGTGCCAGCAGCGCGAGGGCCAATTCCTACGAGCAGTACTTC.

The genes are TRBV4-3 and TRBJ2-3; 8 bases align to TRBD2. The trim removed 0 bases at V and 3 bases at J, leaving 8 bases unmatched. This CDR3 has 17 amino acids. Germline V gene sequence: CDR1 LGHNA, CDR2 YSLEER. CDR3 region: CASSQDYPGGTTDTQYF. In nucleotides, the CDR3 is TGCGCCAGCAGCCAAGATTATCCGGGAGGGACAACAGATACGCAGTATTTT.

Concerning this clone itself: The identical CDR3 is also encoded by other nucleotide sequences in the sample. The rearrangement links TRBV7-3 to TRBJ2-1, with D perhaps matching TRBD2 (5 bases). V lost 1 base and J lost 0, with 7 bases in between. Looked up from germline, CDR1 is SGHTA and CDR2 is FQGTGA. The CDR3 length is 15 residues. CDR3 in amino acids: CASSLSGSSYNEQFF. CDR3 in DNA: TGTGCCAGCAGCTTAAGCGGGTCCTCCTACAATGAGCAGTTCTTC.

The J gene is TRBJ2-1, the V gene TRBV10-2; tentative D call: TRBD2 (5 bases). This CDR3 has 14 residues. Germline V CDR1 and CDR2: WSHSY, SAAADI. Trimming pared 3 bases from V and 2 bases from J, leaving 8 bases between. CDR3 loop: CASSEVGAYNEQFF. The CDR3 region has the DNA TGCGCCAGCAGTGAAGTCGGGGCCTACAATGAGCAGTTCTTC.

The chain recombines TRBV28 with TRBJ1-1; tentatively, D is TRBD1 (5 bases). Between the trimmed V and J ends, which lost 0 bases and 1 base, there was a span of 6 bases. This CDR3 region has 14 residues. The germline CDR1 and CDR2 sequences are MDHEN and SYDVKM. CDR3 coding DNA: TGTGCCAGCAGTTTATGGGGGGGGAACACTGAAGCTTTCTTT. Amino acid sequence: CASSLWGGNTEAFF.

The J gene is TRBJ1-6, the V gene TRBV5-1; maybe TRBD1 (5 bases). The CDR3 loop spans 17 amino acids. Germline CDR1 reads SGHRS; CDR2 reads YFSETQ. Trimming shortened V by 4 bases and J by 6 bases, and 20 bases separated the two germline ends. CDR3 amino acids: CASSADSQVGFNSPLHF. CDR3 DNA sequence: TGCGCCAGCAGCGCCGACAGTCAGGTCGGCTTTAATTCACCCCTCCACTTT.

A remark on this clone: The junction departs from germline at one end; a sequencing error may be responsible. The genes are TRBV7-7 and TRBJ2-2, with 10 bases that match TRBD2. This CDR3 is 16 amino acids long. CDR1 and CDR2 (germline): SSHAT, FNYEAQ (reference sequence). CDR3 protein: CASSLAGTSETGELFF. For the CDR3, the DNA is TGTGCTAGCAGCTTAGCCGGGACTAGCGAAACCGGGGAGCTGTTTTTT.

This rearrangement joins TRBV2 to TRBJ2-7; 16 bases map to TRBD2. The CDR3 extends over 18 amino acids. After removal of 6 bases from V and 0 bases from J, the junction contained 8 bases not matched to a gene. Per the germline V gene, CDR1 is SNHLY and CDR2 is FYNNEI. The CDR3 DNA follows: TGTGCCAGCAGAACACCGGGACTAGCGGGGGGGCCCTCCTACGAGCAGTACTTC. This gives the protein CASRTPGLAGGPSYEQYF.

The rearrangement uses TRBV27 and TRBJ1-5; tentative D call: TRBD1 (6 bases). This CDR3 is 15 amino acids long. The V gene's germline CDR1 is MNHEY and CDR2 SMNVEV (reference sequence). Trimming pared 7 bases from V and 13 bases from J, leaving 26 bases between. The CDR3: CASNPRAGGNGRQHF. The CDR3 coding sequence is TGTGCCAGCAACCCCAGGGCGGGGGGCAATGGCCGGCAGCATTTT.

This chain joins TRBV9 and TRBJ1-1; D is unclear. V shed 3 bases and J shed 3 bases, with 12 bases lying between them. The CDR3 is 14 residues long. Germline CDR1 SGDLS, CDR2 YYNGEE. In nucleotides, the CDR3 is TGTGCCAGCAGCGCCCCGAACAGAGACACTGAAGCTTTCTTT. Its protein is CASSAPNRDTEAFF.

The CDR3 loop is CSAEAGAQYF. The CDR3 bases are TGCAGTGCCGAAGCGGGGGCGCAGTACTTC. The chain couples TRBV20-1 to TRBJ2-7, with 8 bases aligning to TRBD2. This CDR3 contains 10 residues. The J segment lost 9 bases and the V segment lost 6 bases, leaving 4 bases of the junction unmatched. Germline V gives CDR1 DFQATT, CDR2 SNEGSKA (reference sequence).

A few counts support this clone. This sequence joins TRBV15 and TRBJ2-1; D may be TRBD1 (6 bases). The CDR3 sequence is 15 residues long. Germline CDR1 and CDR2: LNHNV and YYDKDF (reference sequence). Trimming shortened V by 5 bases and J by 5 bases, and 16 bases separated the two germline ends. CDR3 region: CATSLQGQTHNEQFF. CDR3 nucleotides: TGTGCCACCAGCCTTCAAGGACAGACCCACAATGAGCAGTTCTTC.

This clone has a handful of counts. The chain is built from TRBV6-4 and TRBJ1-5; 8 nucleotides line up with TRBD1. Germline CDR1 MRHNA, CDR2 SNTAGT. Germline trimming cut 8 bases from V and 6 bases from J; bases unmatched to any gene: 6. The CDR3 spans 13 residues. CDR3 residues: CASSGQGGQPQHF. The CDR3 bases are TGTGCCAGCTCCGGACAGGGCGGTCAGCCCCAGCATTTT.

The rearrangement links TRBV19 to TRBJ1-1, with 8 bases that match TRBD1. The J segment lost 3 bases and the V segment lost 5 bases, leaving 5 bases of the junction unmatched. The germline gives CDR1 LNHDA, CDR2 SQIVND (reference sequence). CDR3 length equals 14 residues. CDR3 sequence: CASSAGQGYTEAFF. The CDR3 DNA reads as TGTGCCAGTAGTGCAGGACAGGGATACACTGAAGCTTTCTTT.